This T cell receptor beta chain appears in the sequencing data of a study of T-cell memory formation after mild COVID-19. TCRdb redid the calling of the 5' RACE reads with MiXCR, one entry per CDR3 protein. The sample comprises just over 200,000 distinct CDR3 sequences, over 9.5% of which are singletons, and roughly 3.5% rests with the top ten. In its sample, this clonotype was seen a few times. The germline V gene encodes CDR1 LGHDT and CDR2 YNNKEL (reference sequence). This CDR3 comprises 15 residues. V shed 2 bases, J shed 2 bases, and the junction held 2 bases outside the gene matches. This clonotype originated in a man aged 18 to 29 who had mild COVID-19 (a few samples of this study predate the infection). Cell type and time point are not known. This sequence joins TRBV3-1 and TRBJ2-7; 11 bases are shared with TRBD2. Input material: PBMCs or a T cell subset sorted from them (not recorded which). The CDR3 sequence: CASSQNSGGAYEQYF. The CDR3 nucleotides are TGTGCCAGCAGCCAAAATAGCGGGGGGGCCTACGAGCAGTACTTC.